What follows are 20 T cell receptor beta chains derived from one specimen sequenced in a study of patients and donors after allogeneic stem cell transplantation. MiXCR, run by TCRdb on the RT-PCR reads, gives a single entry per CDR3 protein. The sample shows 25,000 to 35,000 distinct CDR3 sequences, 6.8% of them seen only once. The sample consisted of blood, either unsorted or a sorted T cell fraction (not recorded which). These receptors all come from a human donor who was either an allogeneic HSCT recipient or a stem cell or donor lymphocyte infusion donor (not recorded which). It is not recorded whose cells these are; they may come from a transplant donor.

At least ten counts were recorded for this clonotype. The chain recombines TRBV20-1 with TRBJ2-2, with TRBD2 identical over 14 bases. Germline CDR1 is DFQATT and CDR2 is SNEGSKA (reference sequence). The length of the CDR3 is 16 residues. V dropped 3 bases and J dropped 4; count of bases not matched to a gene: 4. CDR3 residues: CSARTSGRAGTGELFF. DNA for the CDR3: TGCAGTGCTAGGACTAGCGGGAGGGCAGGCACCGGGGAGCTGTTTTTT.

This sequence joins TRBV24-1 and TRBJ2-5; D unresolved. CDR3 length: 13 amino acids. Per the germline V gene, CDR1 is KGHDR and CDR2 is SFDVKD. Trimming removed 5 bases from V and 2 bases from J, with 8 bases in between. Here the CDR3 reads CATSGGPQETQYF. CDR3 nucleotide sequence: TGTGCCACCAGTGGTGGCCCACAAGAGACCCAGTACTTC.

This clonotype was recorded many times. The V and J genes are TRBV20-1 and TRBJ2-1, with D possibly TRBD2 on 5 matching bases. Trimming pared 0 bases from V and 0 bases from J, leaving 9 bases between. The CDR3 is 15 amino acids. Germline lookup yields CDR1 DFQATT and CDR2 SNEGSKA (reference sequence). The CDR3 loop reads CSARDDGISYNEQFF. CDR3 bases: TGCAGTGCTAGAGATGACGGGATCTCCTACAATGAGCAGTTCTTC.

This clonotype has at least ten counts. This chain uses TRBV28 with TRBJ2-7; D remains ambiguous. Trimming left V 2 bases short and J 6 bases short, with 5 bases between. The CDR3 runs 11 residues. Germline CDR1 and CDR2: MDHEN and SYDVKM. CDR3 region: CASSLLGEQYF. CDR3 sequence (DNA): TGTGCCAGCAGTTTACTCGGCGAGCAGTACTTC.

This clonotype was recorded a few times. The genes are TRBV4-3 and TRBJ2-3, with D perhaps TRBD1 (8 bases). The V end lost 0 bases, the J end lost 4 bases, and 17 bases lay between the germline ends. The CDR3 runs 17 residues. CDR1 is LGHNA, CDR2 YSLEER, per germline. For the CDR3, the DNA is TGCGCCAGCAGCCAAGATGCCCGGACAGGGAGGGCAGATACGCAGTATTTT. This encodes CASSQDARTGRADTQYF.

The chain is built from TRBV7-8 and TRBJ2-1, with TRBD2 matching over 8 bases. The V gene end was trimmed by 8 bases and the J gene end by 4 bases; junction bases not matched to a gene: 4. The germline CDR1 and CDR2 sequences are SGHVS and FQNEAQ. This CDR3 is 13 amino acids long. CDR3 DNA: TGTGCCAGCGGGGGACTAGGATACAATGAGCAGTTCTTC. This sequence encodes CASGGLGYNEQFF.

CDR3 sequence reads: CASSYSRTAVGSQYF. CDR3 DNA sequence: TGTGCCAGCAGTTACTCAAGGACGGCGGTGGGGTCCCAGTACTTC. This sequence joins TRBV6-2 or TRBV6-3 and TRBJ2-5; D is unresolved. CDR1 and CDR2 (germline): MNHEY, SVGEGT. Trimming pared 0 bases from V and 9 bases from J, leaving 17 bases between. This CDR3 has 15 amino acids.

This clonotype was detected many times. The CDR3 region has the DNA TGTGCCAGCAGTCCCGCAGGTGCCGCCTATCAGCCCCAGCATTTT. Translation: CASSPAGAAYQPQHF. V and J are TRBV12-3 or TRBV12-4 and TRBJ1-5; D remains unclear. V was clipped by 5 bases and J by 5 bases, with 16 bases between them. This CDR3 has 15 amino acids.

This clonotype was seen at least ten times. The V call is TRBV6-1, the J call TRBJ1-5; D possibly corresponds to TRBD1 (6 bases). Germline CDR1 and CDR2: MNHNS and SASEGT. CDR3 length: 20 residues. Trimming removed 4 bases at V and 1 base at J, with 26 bases between. This CDR3 is CASSGDPRTAAGVSNQPQHF. CDR3 nucleotides: TGTGCCAGCAGTGGGGATCCCCGGACAGCCGCGGGGGTGAGCAATCAGCCCCAGCATTTT.

The table lists this clonotype with many counts. V usage is TRBV29-1 and J usage is TRBJ2-7; 11 bases line up with TRBD1. This CDR3 has 14 amino acids. The V and J ends lost 1 base and 4 bases, in that order; junction bases with no gene match: 3. Germline-derived CDR1 and CDR2 are SQVTM and ANQGSEA. CDR3 nucleotides: TGCAGCGTTGAAGGGACAGGGGGCAGGTACGAGCAGTACTTC. This sequence encodes CSVEGTGGRYEQYF.

Only a few counts were recorded for this clonotype. This chain links TRBV29-1 with TRBJ2-3, with D perhaps matching TRBD1 (6 bases). The V and J ends lost 4 bases and 4 bases respectively, with 18 bases between them. Germline CDR1 and CDR2: SQVTM and ANQGSEA. CDR3 length: 15 amino acids. CDR3 in DNA: TGCAGCGTTGTTGGGGTAGTGGGGGCCCCAGATACGCAGTATTTT. This gives the protein CSVVGVVGAPDTQYF.

This clonotype was seen a few times. The chain couples TRBV7-6 to TRBJ2-3; D uncertain. Germline V gene sequence: CDR1 SGHVS, CDR2 FNYEAQ. Trimming pared 5 bases from V and 0 bases from J, leaving 12 bases between. This CDR3 region has 15 residues. CDR3 amino acids: CASSQGITSTDTQYF. The CDR3 nucleotides are TGTGCCAGCAGCCAAGGAATAACTAGCACAGATACGCAGTATTTT.

Concerning this clonotype: A junction end diverges from the germline sequence, so it may reflect a read error. V is TRBV3-1 and J is TRBJ1-1; D is perhaps TRBD1 (6 bases). CDR1 is LGHDT and CDR2 is YNNKEL in the germline V gene (reference sequence). This CDR3 spans 13 amino acids. The CDR3 protein is CAGSQDTAGAAFF. The CDR3 region has the DNA TGTGCCGGCAGCCAAGATACGGCAGGGGCGGCTTTCTTT.

This clonotype appeared many times. This sequence joins TRBV28 and TRBJ2-6, with TRBD2 matching 7 bases. Germline CDR1 and CDR2: MDHEN and SYDVKM. Trimming took 7 bases from V and 0 from J; bases not matched to a gene: 12. This CDR3 has 18 amino acids. The chain's CDR3 is CASTTWGGTNSGANVLTF. DNA for the CDR3: TGTGCCAGCACCACTTGGGGGGGAACTAACTCTGGGGCCAACGTCCTGACTTTC.

This clonotype is medium-sized (0.01 to 0.1%) by share. The chain is built from TRBV20-1 and TRBJ1-4; the D gene is possibly TRBD1 (5 bases). Trimming removed 6 bases at V and 4 bases at J, with 18 bases between. This CDR3 is built from 15 residues. CDR1 DFQATT and CDR2 SNEGSKA come from the germline V gene (reference sequence). CDR3 sequence reads: CSALPARGNNEKLFF. DNA for the CDR3: TGCAGTGCCCTTCCTGCGAGGGGCAATAATGAAAAACTGTTTTTT.

In its sample, this clonotype was seen many times. The rearrangement links TRBV3-1 to TRBJ2-1, with D maybe TRBD2 (6 bases). The CDR3 is made up of 15 amino acids. The V gene lost 1 base and the J gene lost 0 bases, with 7 bases spanning the gap. CDR1 LGHDT and CDR2 YNNKEL come from the germline V gene (reference sequence). CDR3 sequence: CASSQAGVSYNEQFF. The CDR3 DNA reads TGTGCCAGCAGCCAAGCGGGAGTCTCCTACAATGAGCAGTTCTTC.

On this clonotype itself: This could be a read error, since a much larger clone is one nucleotide away. This chain joins TRBV21-1 and TRBJ2-7; the table names TRBD1, a call not compared with the DNA. TRBV21-1 is flagged as a pseudogene. This CDR3 has 14 amino acids. In nucleotides, the CDR3 is TGTGCCAGCAGCGGGGCGGGATGGATCTACGAGCAGTACTTC. This translates into CASSGAGWIYEQYF.

The chain uses TRBV14 and TRBJ2-3, with D unresolved. Germline V gene data show CDR1 as SGHDN and CDR2 as FVKESK. The CDR3 loop spans 14 amino acids. V lost 0 bases and J lost 3, with 7 bases in between. The CDR3 DNA reads TGTGCCAGCAGCCAAGATCTTGTGACAGATACGCAGTATTTT. This translates into CASSQDLVTDTQYF.

This clonotype has just a few counts. CDR3 nucleotide sequence: TGCGCCAGCAGCTTGGTCGGGACAGGGGGCACAAAAGAGACCCAGTACTTC. Amino acid sequence: CASSLVGTGGTKETQYF. The chain carries TRBV5-1 and TRBJ2-5, with 12 bases matching TRBD1. The CDR3 contains 17 residues. CDR1 is SGHRS, CDR2 YFSETQ, per germline. The V segment lost 0 bases and the J segment 3 bases; nucleotides outside the gene matches: 6.

The chain combines TRBV4-1 with TRBJ2-5, with 10 bases fitting TRBD2. This CDR3 is built from 15 residues. Germline CDR1 reads MGHRA; CDR2 reads YSYEKL. J gave up 5 bases and V 0 bases, and 3 bases lay outside the gene matches. As DNA, the CDR3 is TGCGCCAGCAGCCAAGAGGGACTAGCGTGGGAGACCCAGTACTTC. Amino acid sequence: CASSQEGLAWETQYF.